This TCR beta chain stems from a study of blood T cells in healthy people across ages. The second PCR ran roughly 6 to 11 cycles with a sample-barcoded 5' primer and J-beta primers. MiXCR was run by TCRdb on the 5' RACE reads, yielding one entry per CDR3 protein. The data contain 1.5 million to 2 million distinct CDR3 sequences, around 48% of them singletons. From germline, CDR1 is MNHEY and CDR2 SVGAGI. V lost 0 bases, J lost 2 bases, and 6 bases stayed unmatched. The CDR3 loop spans 16 amino acids. This clonotype was observed a few times. Sequencing was carried out using blood. The gene calls are TRBV6-5 and TRBJ2-7; 8 nucleotides match TRBD1. This sequence was found in a woman between 35 and 50 years old in good health. CDR3 protein: CASSYSVGQETYEQYF. CDR3 DNA sequence: TGTGCCAGCAGTTACTCAGTGGGACAGGAAACCTACGAGCAGTACTTC.